Below are 6 T cell receptor beta chains sequenced from a single sample in a study of T-cell reconstitution after alpha-beta-depleted transplantation in children. Preparation of the TCRbeta library was carried out with unique molecular identifiers. TCRdb processed the PCR reads anew with MiXCR; each CDR3 protein has one entry. The sample carries about 440,000 distinct CDR3 sequences, roughly 44% recorded once. This sample comprised PBMCs, obtained before TCRalphabeta/CD19-depleted stem cell transplant. The receptors here all came from a girl between 2 and 10 years old with aplastic anemia, due to receive a stem cell transplant.

The J gene is TRBJ2-1, the V gene TRBV10-3, with D uncertain. V lost 0 bases to trimming and J lost 0 bases, with 9 bases between them. Germline lookup yields CDR1 ENHRY and CDR2 SYGVKD. This CDR3 contains 16 residues. CDR3 sequence: CAISESVESSYNEQFF. The CDR3 DNA reads as TGTGCCATCAGTGAGTCGGTGGAGAGCTCCTACAATGAGCAGTTCTTC.

The sample holds many counts of this clonotype. The rearrangement joins TRBV5-8 to TRBJ2-5; TRBD2 matches at 7 bases. The CDR3 has 16 amino acids. Trimming took 4 bases from V and 5 from J; bases not matched to a gene: 14. Germline V gene sequence: CDR1 SGHTS, CDR2 YDEGEE. CDR3 residues: CASSPTSEGFRETQYF. The CDR3 DNA reads as TGTGCCAGCAGCCCAACTAGCGAGGGATTTCGGGAGACCCAGTACTTC. Using reference TRBV5-8 and TRBJ2-5 for the parts outside the CDR3, the full variable domain is EAGVTQSPTHLIKTRGQQATLRCSPISGHTSVYWYQQALGLGLQFLLWYDEGEERNRGNFPPRFSGRQFPNYSSELNVNALELEDSALYLCASSPTSEGFRETQYFGPGTRLLVL.

There are many counts of this clonotype. The rearrangement links TRBV15 to TRBJ2-3; 10 bases agree with TRBD2. V was clipped by 5 bases and J by 8 bases; unmatched bases: 13. Per germline, CDR1 LNHNV and CDR2 YYDKDF (reference sequence). The CDR3 loop spans 16 amino acids. CDR3 amino acids: CATSARIAGGRGTQYF. CDR3 DNA sequence: TGTGCCACCAGCGCCCGGATAGCGGGAGGTCGCGGTACGCAGTATTTT.

This clonotype was counted ten times or more. The chain combines TRBV28 with TRBJ2-5; D might be TRBD2 (5 bases). Germline-derived CDR1 and CDR2 are MDHEN and SYDVKM. V gave up 6 bases and J gave up 5 bases, with 16 bases separating them. CDR3 length: 14 amino acids. The DNA of the CDR3 is TGTGCCAGCAGCCCAGCGGTTACGGGGGAGACCCAGTACTTC. Translating gives CASSPAVTGETQYF.

The table lists this clonotype with a few counts. The chain employs TRBV20-1 and TRBJ2-5; TRBD2 agrees at 9 bases. The V gene end was trimmed by 3 bases and the J gene end by 6 bases; junction bases not matched to a gene: 14. This CDR3 is 16 amino acids long. In germline, CDR1 is DFQATT, CDR2 SNEGSKA (reference sequence). DNA for the CDR3: TGCAGTGCTAGCTGGGGGCAAGCGGGAGGACAAAAGACCCAGTACTTC. It translates to CSASWGQAGGQKTQYF.

V usage is TRBV12-3 or TRBV12-4 and J usage is TRBJ2-1; no clear D gene. V lost 7 bases and J lost 9, with 16 bases in between. The CDR3 consists of 13 residues. DNA of the CDR3: TGTGCCAGCACGAAAGGACCTACCGGTGAGCAGTTCTTC. It yields the protein CASTKGPTGEQFF.